These 9 T cell receptor beta chains share one sample of origin, sequenced in a study of neurological immune-mediated disorders. One entry per CDR3 protein results from TCRdb running MiXCR on the 5' RACE reads. In the table there are about 80,000 distinct CDR3 sequences, about 5% of which are singletons. Time point specified: longitudinal time-point 2. The sequencing sample was made of PBMCs. All receptors come from a woman in her sixties or seventies with multiple sclerosis.

This clonotype was found a few times. The V gene is TRBV5-1, the J gene TRBJ2-1; 12 bases match TRBD2. The V segment lost 4 bases and the J segment 5 bases; nucleotides outside the gene matches: 10. Germline V gene sequence: CDR1 SGHRS, CDR2 YFSETQ. There are 17 residues in the CDR3. The CDR3, as DNA: TGCGCCAGCAGCCCGCCTATTCTAGCGGGGGGGGACAATGAGCAGTTCTTC. Protein: CASSPPILAGGDNEQFF.

This clonotype was observed at least ten times. The DNA for the CDR3 is TGTGCCAGCAGCGTCGAACAGGTTTCCCACGAGCAGTACTTC. Translated, it gives CASSVEQVSHEQYF. The chain links TRBV7-2 to TRBJ2-7; perhaps TRBD1 as D (5 bases). Germline-derived CDR1 and CDR2 are SGHTA and FQGNSA. Trimming pared 5 bases from V and 5 bases from J, leaving 16 bases between. The CDR3 spans 14 residues.

This clonotype was detected many times. The V and J genes are TRBV7-6 and TRBJ2-5; maybe TRBD2 (6 bases). Between the trimmed V and J ends, which lost 3 bases and 2 bases, there was a span of 16 bases. Germline CDR1 reads SGHVS; CDR2 reads FNYEAQ. The CDR3 is 16 residues long. In DNA form, the CDR3 reads TGTGCCAGCAGCTTTGGCGGGACGATGGGGCAAGAGACCCAGTACTTC. This sequence encodes CASSFGGTMGQETQYF.

The table lists this clonotype with a few counts. The rearrangement uses TRBV20-1 and TRBJ1-6; a weak D match, TRBD1 (6 bases). The CDR3 spans 15 residues. Germline values: CDR1 DFQATT, CDR2 SNEGSKA (reference sequence). Trimming pared 5 bases from V and 0 bases from J, leaving 11 bases between. The CDR3 coding sequence is TGCAGTGCTTACACAGGGAACTCCTATAATTCACCCCTCCACTTT. Its protein is CSAYTGNSYNSPLHF.

This clonotype appeared many times. The chain uses TRBV2 and TRBJ1-2, with 7 bases lining up with TRBD1. J lost 5 bases, V lost 5 bases, and 8 bases had no gene match. Per the germline V gene, CDR1 is SNHLY and CDR2 is FYNNEI. The CDR3 contains 14 residues. The DNA for the CDR3 is TGTGCCAGCAGTAGGGAGGGACAGTCTTATGGCTACACCTTC. Protein sequence: CASSREGQSYGYTF.

This clonotype was found many times. The chain employs TRBV20-1 and TRBJ1-2; tentative D call: TRBD1 (5 bases). Germline CDR1 reads DFQATT; CDR2 reads SNEGSKA (reference sequence). The V and J ends lost 0 bases and 3 bases respectively, with 14 bases between them. This CDR3 has 15 residues. The CDR3, as DNA: TGCAGTGCTAGAGATGAGGCGCAGGGCTACTATGGCTACACCTTC. It translates to CSARDEAQGYYGYTF.

This clonotype was seen at least ten times. V is TRBV7-2 and J is TRBJ2-7; 16 positions match TRBD2. CDR3 size: 17 residues. The V segment lost 3 bases and the J segment 5 bases; nucleotides outside the gene matches: 7. Per the germline V gene, CDR1 is SGHTA and CDR2 is FQGNSA. As DNA, the CDR3 is TGTGCCAGCAGCTTTTCCGGGACTAGCGGGGGGGCTGACGAGCAGTACTTC. The encoded protein is CASSFSGTSGGADEQYF.

This clonotype has ten or more counts. The chain joins TRBV2 to TRBJ1-2; perhaps TRBD1 as D (6 bases). This CDR3 spans 11 amino acids. Trimming took 10 bases from V and 5 from J, leaving 11 bases between them. CDR1 SNHLY and CDR2 FYNNEI come from the germline V gene. CDR3 region: CAKRQVYGYTF. The CDR3 DNA follows: TGTGCCAAGCGACAGGTATATGGCTACACCTTC. Full variable domain (missing parts from reference TRBV2 and TRBJ1-2): EPEVTQTPSHQVTQMGQEVILRCVPISNHLYFYWYRQILGQKVEFLVSFYNNEISEKSEIFDDQFSVERPDGSNFTLKIRSTKLEDSAMYFCAKRQVYGYTFGSGTRLTVV.

This clonotype was detected many times. This rearrangement joins TRBV20-1 to TRBJ2-3; D remains unclear. Trimming took off 5 bases at V and 0 bases at J, with 9 bases between the two ends. Looked up from germline, CDR1 is DFQATT and CDR2 is SNEGSKA (reference sequence). The CDR3 loop spans 13 amino acids. The CDR3 protein is CSAAPSSTDTQYF. The CDR3 coding sequence is TGCAGTGCTGCCCCTTCGAGCACAGATACGCAGTATTTT.